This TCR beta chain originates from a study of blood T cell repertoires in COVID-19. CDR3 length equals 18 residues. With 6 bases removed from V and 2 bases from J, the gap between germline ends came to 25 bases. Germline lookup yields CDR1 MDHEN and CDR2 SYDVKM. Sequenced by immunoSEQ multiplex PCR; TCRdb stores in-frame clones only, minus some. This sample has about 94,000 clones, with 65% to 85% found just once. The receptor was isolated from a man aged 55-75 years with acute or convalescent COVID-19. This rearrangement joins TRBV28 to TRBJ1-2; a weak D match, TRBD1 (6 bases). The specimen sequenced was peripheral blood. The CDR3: CASSAPMGRGNPNYGYTF. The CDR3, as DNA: TGTGCCAGCAGCGCTCCGATGGGCAGGGGAAACCCGAACTATGGCTACACCTTC.